This T cell receptor beta chain was found in a study of post-analysis software for immune sequencing data. Study information: In terms of disease course, relapsing-remitting, secondary progressive and progressive-relapsing multiple sclerosis were included.

V was pared by 4 bases and J by 0 bases, with 16 bases between. This CDR3 is 16 amino acids long. CDR1 is SGHRS and CDR2 is YFSETQ in the germline V gene. Sequencing libraries made from TCR beta cDNA carried unique molecular identifiers. The yield from roughly 1 to 10 million T cells was 500,000 or so cDNA molecules in total. Using its own MiXCR run on the PCR reads, TCRdb lists one record per CDR3 protein. The table includes around 500,000 distinct CDR3 sequences, around a third detected once. The study's findings and limits: When the samples were clustered directly with F measure, those that had been prepared in the same batch showed strong co-clustering. Five TRBV segments, including TRBV5-6, TRBV5-1 and TRBV20-1, were more frequent in patients than controls.

This clonotype was counted between two and nine times. As yet, its antigen is unknown. Sequencing input: blood. This TCR derives from a girl aged 2-17 years with multiple sclerosis. The V and J genes are TRBV5-1 and TRBJ1-2, with D possibly TRBD1 on 5 matching bases. Written as DNA, the CDR3 is TGCGCCAGCAGCCCATTTCGGGGGACCGCTAACTATGGCTACACCTTC. Protein sequence: CASSPFRGTANYGYTF.